The 26 T cell receptor beta chains presented below share a single source sample, sequenced in a study of blood T cell repertoires in COVID-19. The method was immunoSEQ multiplex PCR; TCRdb's version includes in-frame clones alone and lacks a portion of them. The table records some 300,000 clones, around four fifths of them present only once. Sequenced: peripheral blood. These receptors all come from a woman in her forties or fifties with active or convalescent COVID-19.

In nucleotides, the CDR3 is TGTGCCAGTAGTCCGTGGGTAGCGGAGGATGAGCAGTTCTTC. It encodes CASSPWVAEDEQFF. V usage is TRBV19 and J usage is TRBJ2-1; TRBD2 is a possible D gene (6 bases). V was clipped by 5 bases and J by 8 bases, with 16 bases between them. The length of the CDR3 is 14 residues. Germline V gene data show CDR1 as LNHDA and CDR2 as SQIVND (reference sequence).

J is TRBJ1-1 and V is TRBV7-9; D call uncertain. The CDR3 totals 14 residues. In germline, CDR1 is SEHNR, CDR2 FQNEAQ (reference sequence). V lost 2 bases and J 6 bases, leaving 13 bases between the germline ends. The CDR3 here is CASSLSGGYSEAFF. As DNA, the CDR3 is TGTGCCAGCAGCTTATCAGGCGGGTATTCTGAAGCTTTCTTT.

The sample holds a few counts of this clone. This chain joins TRBV2 and TRBJ2-7; tentatively, D is TRBD1 (5 bases). CDR3 length: 19 residues. V lost 5 bases and J lost 4, with 30 bases in between. Looked up from germline, CDR1 is SNHLY and CDR2 is FYNNEI. CDR3 DNA: TGTGCCAGCAGTTCTAGTGGGGCAGGGCTCACGCATCCCCATTACGAGCAGTACTTC. It is translated as CASSSSGAGLTHPHYEQYF. Drawing the rest from reference TRBV2 and TRBJ2-7, the complete variable domain is EPEVTQTPSHQVTQMGQEVILRCVPISNHLYFYWYRQILGQKVEFLVSFYNNEISEKSEIFDDQFSVERPDGSNFTLKIRSTKLEDSAMYFCASSSSGAGLTHPHYEQYFGPGTRLTVT.

The CDR3: CASRKGQGNDGYTF. In DNA, the CDR3 is TGTGCCAGTAGAAAGGGACAGGGAAATGATGGCTACACCTTC. The chain links TRBV19 to TRBJ1-2; 9 nucleotides align to TRBD1. V trimming: 6 bases; J trimming: 6 bases; junction bases outside the gene matches: 8. CDR3 length: 14 residues. Germline-derived CDR1 and CDR2 are LNHDA and SQIVND (reference sequence).

The gene calls are TRBV28 and TRBJ2-3, with no clear D. The CDR3 loop spans 15 amino acids. The V and J ends lost 3 bases and 4 bases respectively, with 14 bases between them. Germline V gene data show CDR1 as MDHEN and CDR2 as SYDVKM. DNA for the CDR3: TGTGCCAGCAGTTTCGGCAGGTTATTTGCAGATACGCAGTATTTT. As protein: CASSFGRLFADTQYF.

The V call is TRBV19, the J call TRBJ2-1, with 7 bases lining up with TRBD2. The germline V gene has CDR1 LNHDA and CDR2 SQIVND (reference sequence). After removal of 8 bases from V and 3 bases from J, the junction contained 4 bases not matched to a gene. The CDR3 is 13 amino acids. The CDR3 protein is CASQGEGYNEQFF. CDR3 DNA sequence: TGTGCCAGTCAAGGGGAGGGCTACAATGAGCAGTTCTTC.

In this sample, this clone turned up once. The chain joins TRBV6-5 to TRBJ2-1; 12 nucleotides align to TRBD2. Germline assignment: CDR1 MNHEY and CDR2 SVGAGI. V gave up 4 bases and J gave up 9 bases; unmatched junction bases: 4. The CDR3 spans 14 residues. The CDR3 DNA follows: TGTGCCAGCAGTTCTCCTAGCGGGAGGGGTGAGCAGTTCTTC. Translated, it gives CASSSPSGRGEQFF.

The chain employs TRBV10-3 and TRBJ1-2, with D perhaps matching TRBD1 (5 bases). CDR3 length: 14 amino acids. The germline V gene has CDR1 ENHRY and CDR2 SYGVKD. Trimming took off 11 bases at V and 8 bases at J, with 24 bases between the two ends. The CDR3 DNA sequence: TGTGCCGTAGGTCCGGGGGTTCGCTCGGGAGGCTACACCTTC. This translates into CAVGPGVRSGGYTF.

In its sample, this clone was seen once. This rearrangement joins TRBV12-5 to TRBJ1-1, with TRBD1 as a possible D gene (5 bases). Looked up from germline, CDR1 is LGHNT and CDR2 is FRNRAP. The CDR3 length is 14 residues. V shed 7 bases and J shed 0 bases, with 12 bases lying between them. This CDR3 is CASASGVMNTEAFF. The DNA of the CDR3 is TGTGCTAGTGCTTCGGGGGTAATGAACACTGAAGCTTTCTTT.

The chain carries TRBV19 and TRBJ1-1; D remains ambiguous. This CDR3 is built from 17 residues. CDR1 is LNHDA and CDR2 is SQIVND in the germline V gene (reference sequence). Trimming left V 1 base short and J 0 bases short, with 15 bases between. The CDR3 coding sequence is TGTGCCAGTAGTATAGGACCCTCACGGAGGCTGAACACTGAAGCTTTCTTT. Protein: CASSIGPSRRLNTEAFF. Variable domain in full (rest from reference TRBV19 and TRBJ1-1): DGGITQSPKYLFRKEGQNVTLSCEQNLNHDAMYWYRQDPGQGLRLIYYSQIVNDFQKGDIAEGYSVSREKKESFPLTVTSAQKNPTAFYLCASSIGPSRRLNTEAFFGQGTRLTVV.

V is TRBV27 and J is TRBJ2-7; 9 bases map to TRBD2. The V gene's germline CDR1 is MNHEY and CDR2 SMNVEV (reference sequence). The CDR3 length is 15 residues. The V segment lost 5 bases and the J segment 5 bases; nucleotides outside the gene matches: 10. The CDR3: CASSRAGGPFNEQYF. In DNA form, the CDR3 reads TGTGCCAGCAGTAGGGCGGGAGGGCCGTTTAACGAGCAGTACTTC.

The genes are TRBV5-8 and TRBJ1-1; 10 nucleotides line up with TRBD1. The trim removed 2 bases at V and 0 bases at J, leaving 7 bases unmatched. CDR3 length equals 17 residues. The germline CDR1 and CDR2 sequences are SGHTS and YDEGEE. The CDR3 coding sequence is TGTGCCAGCAGCTTCTGGACAGGGGGTACTATGAACACTGAAGCTTTCTTT. It encodes CASSFWTGGTMNTEAFF.

This chain uses TRBV6-2 or TRBV6-3 with TRBJ1-5; 7 positions agree with TRBD1. The germline gives CDR1 MNHEY, CDR2 SVGEGT. CDR3 length: 15 amino acids. V dropped 6 bases and J dropped 9; count of bases not matched to a gene: 14. The CDR3, as DNA: TGTGCCAGCAGCCTAGACGCAGACAGGGCTGGGCCCCAGCATTTT. Its translation is CASSLDADRAGPQHF.

The sample holds one count of this clone. V and J are TRBV24-1 and TRBJ1-5; D uncertain. This CDR3 is 12 amino acids long. V lost 3 bases and J lost 10, with 9 bases in between. From germline, CDR1 is KGHDR and CDR2 SFDVKD. This CDR3 is CATSDRSGPQHF. CDR3 nucleotide sequence: TGTGCCACCAGTGATCGGTCAGGACCCCAGCATTTT.

The chain's CDR3 is CASSPLSGLGETQYF. CDR3 nucleotide sequence: TGTGCCAGCTCACCACTATCGGGACTAGGAGAGACCCAGTACTTC. This rearrangement joins TRBV18 to TRBJ2-5; 8 bases map to TRBD2. CDR1 KGHSH and CDR2 LQKENI come from the germline V gene. V lost 1 base, J lost 4 bases, and 5 bases stayed unmatched. This CDR3 has 15 amino acids.

This rearrangement joins TRBV5-1 to TRBJ1-6; no firm D call. In germline, CDR1 is SGHRS, CDR2 YFSETQ. The CDR3 is 14 amino acids. Trimming removed 4 bases at V and 10 bases at J, with 15 bases between. The CDR3 bases are TGCGCCAGCAGCCCCGACCGGAGAATGTCACCCCTCCACTTT. Its protein is CASSPDRRMSPLHF.

The chain combines TRBV6-5 with TRBJ2-2, with D possibly being TRBD2 (5 bases). Looked up from germline, CDR1 is MNHEY and CDR2 is SVGAGI. This CDR3 is 16 amino acids long. V was trimmed by 4 bases and J by 9 bases, leaving 21 bases between them. The DNA of the CDR3 is TGTGCCAGCAGTTCTCGTACGGGCCGAGGGTCATGGGAGCTGTTTTTT. It encodes CASSSRTGRGSWELFF.

The J gene is TRBJ1-2, the V gene TRBV12-3 or TRBV12-4; D remains ambiguous. V lost 3 bases and J 4 bases, leaving 9 bases between the germline ends. The CDR3 totals 13 residues. The CDR3 loop is CASSFLEGYGYTF. CDR3 in DNA: TGTGCCAGCAGTTTTTTAGAGGGCTATGGCTACACCTTC.

The genes are TRBV27 and TRBJ2-7, with 9 bases that match TRBD2. The CDR3 extends over 15 amino acids. V was pared by 5 bases and J by 2 bases, with 7 bases of the junction left unmatched. Germline values: CDR1 MNHEY, CDR2 SMNVEV (reference sequence). The CDR3 DNA follows: TGTGCCAGCAGTCCACTGACTAGCGGAACCTACGAGCAGTACTTC. This codes for CASSPLTSGTYEQYF.

The chain recombines TRBV7-3 with TRBJ2-1, with TRBD2 matching over 9 bases. Germline V gives CDR1 SGHTA, CDR2 FQGTGA. V gave up 3 bases and J gave up 3 bases; unmatched junction bases: 3. This CDR3 comprises 15 residues. The CDR3 is CASSFLAGSYNEQFF. The CDR3 nucleotides read TGTGCCAGCAGCTTTCTAGCGGGGAGCTACAATGAGCAGTTCTTC.

V usage is TRBV7-9 and J usage is TRBJ1-2; 10 bases match TRBD1. CDR1 SEHNR and CDR2 FQNEAQ come from the germline V gene (reference sequence). The CDR3 contains 15 residues. The trim removed 5 bases at V and 4 bases at J, leaving 7 bases unmatched. The CDR3 nucleotides are TGTGCCAGCAGCATTACGACAGGGGGCGGCTATGGCTACACCTTC. It is translated as CASSITTGGGYGYTF.

This chain connects TRBV5-6 to TRBJ1-4; possible D gene TRBD1, 6 bases. Germline V gene lookup returns CDR1 SGHDT and CDR2 YYEEEE. The V gene lost 5 bases and the J gene lost 5 bases, with 13 bases spanning the gap. There are 14 residues in the CDR3. CDR3 nucleotide sequence: TGTGCCAGCAGAAAACAGGGCTACAATGAAAAACTGTTTTTT. Translation: CASRKQGYNEKLFF.

CDR3: CASSSLDLRGGEKLFF. As DNA, the CDR3 is TGTGCCAGCAGCTCCCTGGACCTGCGGGGGGGTGAAAAACTGTTTTTT. This chain links TRBV5-5 with TRBJ1-4; maybe TRBD1 (5 bases). CDR1 and CDR2 from the germline V gene are SGHKS and YYEKEE (reference sequence). The CDR3 contains 16 residues. The V end lost 3 bases, the J end lost 7 bases, and 19 bases lay between the germline ends.

The rearrangement links TRBV9 to TRBJ2-1; possibly TRBD2 for D (5 bases). Looked up from germline, CDR1 is SGDLS and CDR2 is YYNGEE. With 0 bases removed from V and 5 bases from J, the gap between germline ends came to 12 bases. There are 15 residues in the CDR3. The CDR3 spells CASSVGGAPNNEQFF. In DNA, the CDR3 is TGTGCCAGCAGCGTAGGGGGAGCCCCGAACAATGAGCAGTTCTTC. Variable domain in full (rest from reference TRBV9 and TRBJ2-1): DSGVTQTPKHLITATGQRVTLRCSPRSGDLSVYWYQQSLDQGLQFLIQYYNGEERAKGNILERFSAQQFPDLHSELNLSSLELGDSALYFCASSVGGAPNNEQFFGPGTRLTVL.

This chain's CDR3 is CASSPAAGNYEQYF. In nucleotides, the CDR3 is TGTGCCAGCTCACCAGCAGCGGGAAACTACGAGCAGTACTTC. The chain links TRBV18 to TRBJ2-7; TRBD2 aligns across 7 bases. This CDR3 has 14 amino acids. Germline CDR1 KGHSH, CDR2 LQKENI. V shed 2 bases and J 3 bases; nucleotides not matched to a gene: 4. The entire variable domain, with the rest obtained from reference TRBV18 and TRBJ2-7, is as follows: NAGVMQNPRHLVRRRGQEARLRCSPMKGHSHVYWYRQLPEEGLKFMVYLQKENIIDESGMPKERFSAEFPKEGPSILRIQQVVRGDSAAYFCASSPAAGNYEQYFGPGTRLTVT.

The chain has TRBV7-9 and TRBJ1-1; possible D gene TRBD1, 5 bases. Germline CDR1 reads SEHNR; CDR2 reads FQNEAQ (reference sequence). This CDR3 has 14 residues. DNA of the CDR3: TGTGCGGAGGAGGGGCCGGGATTGAACACTGAAGCTTTCTTT. Translation gives CAEEGPGLNTEAFF.